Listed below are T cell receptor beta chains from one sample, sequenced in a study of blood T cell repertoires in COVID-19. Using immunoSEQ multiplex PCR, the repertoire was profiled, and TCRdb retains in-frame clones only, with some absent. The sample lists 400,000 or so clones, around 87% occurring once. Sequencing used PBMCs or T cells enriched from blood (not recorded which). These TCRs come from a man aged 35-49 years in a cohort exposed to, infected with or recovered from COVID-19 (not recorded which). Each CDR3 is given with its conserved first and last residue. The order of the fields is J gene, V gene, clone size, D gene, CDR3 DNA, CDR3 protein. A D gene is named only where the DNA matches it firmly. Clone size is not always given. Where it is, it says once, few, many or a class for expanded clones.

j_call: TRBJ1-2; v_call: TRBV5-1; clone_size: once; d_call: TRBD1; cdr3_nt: TGCGCCAGCAGCTGGGGACAGAACTATGGCTACACCTTC; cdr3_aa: CASSWGQNYGYTF
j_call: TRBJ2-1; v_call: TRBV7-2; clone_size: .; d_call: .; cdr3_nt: TGTGCCAGCAGCCCGCAGCGGGCGATTAATGAGCAGTTCTTC; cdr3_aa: CASSPQRAINEQFF
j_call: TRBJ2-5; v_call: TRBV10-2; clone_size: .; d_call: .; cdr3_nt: TGCGCCAGCAGTGAGCTACAAGAGACCCAGTACTTC; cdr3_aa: CASSELQETQYF
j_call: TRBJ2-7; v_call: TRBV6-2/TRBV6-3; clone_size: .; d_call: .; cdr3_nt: TGTGCCAGCAGCCCCCCTTCGGGGGCCTACGAGCAGTACTTC; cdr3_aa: CASSPPSGAYEQYF
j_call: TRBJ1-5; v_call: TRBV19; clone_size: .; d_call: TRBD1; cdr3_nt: TGTGCCAGTAAAGGAGGGGGCGGAAATCAGCCCCAGCATTTT; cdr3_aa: CASKGGGGNQPQHF
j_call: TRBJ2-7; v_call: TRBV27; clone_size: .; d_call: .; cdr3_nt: TGTGCCAGCAGTTTTAGCGGATTGGGCGAGCAGTACTTC; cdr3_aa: CASSFSGLGEQYF
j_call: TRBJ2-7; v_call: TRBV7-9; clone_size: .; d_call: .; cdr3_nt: TGTGCCAGCAGCTCGAAAGGGGTTTTGTACGAGCAGTACTTC; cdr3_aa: CASSSKGVLYEQYF
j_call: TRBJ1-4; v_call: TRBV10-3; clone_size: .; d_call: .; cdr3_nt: TGTGCCATCAGTCAGGGAGGGTTGACTAATGAAAAACTGTTTTTT; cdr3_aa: CAISQGGLTNEKLFF
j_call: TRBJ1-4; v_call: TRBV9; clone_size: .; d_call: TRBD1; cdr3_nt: TGTGCCAGCAGCGTCAAGGACAGGAACAACGCATTTGAAAAACTGTTTTTT; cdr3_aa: CASSVKDRNNAFEKLFF
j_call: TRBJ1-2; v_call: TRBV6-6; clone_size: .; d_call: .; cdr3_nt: TGTGCCAGCAGTTCTACGCCCCCACCACAGGGACCCGGCTACACCTTC; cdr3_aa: CASSSTPPPQGPGYTF
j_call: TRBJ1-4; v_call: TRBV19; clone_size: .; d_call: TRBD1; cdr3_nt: TGTGCCAGTAGTATATCCAGGACAGGGGTACACAAAGGGGATGAAAAACTGTTTTTT; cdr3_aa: CASSISRTGVHKGDEKLFF
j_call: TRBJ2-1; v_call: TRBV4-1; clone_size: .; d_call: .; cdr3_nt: TGCGCCAGCAGCCCCGGTTTTGGTCGCAATGAGCAGTTCTTC; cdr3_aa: CASSPGFGRNEQFF
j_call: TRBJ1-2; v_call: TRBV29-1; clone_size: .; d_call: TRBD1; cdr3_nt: TGCAGCGTTGCCGTGACAGGGAATATCTATGGCTACACCTTC; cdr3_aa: CSVAVTGNIYGYTF
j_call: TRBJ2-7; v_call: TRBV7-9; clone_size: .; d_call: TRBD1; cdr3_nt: TGTGCCAGCAGCCCTATTGGACAGGGAAGCAACGAGCAGTACTTC; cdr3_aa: CASSPIGQGSNEQYF
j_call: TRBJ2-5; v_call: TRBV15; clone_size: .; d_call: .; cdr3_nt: TGTGCCACCAGCAGAGAGCGGGCGGAGACCCAGTACTTC; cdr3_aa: CATSRERAETQYF
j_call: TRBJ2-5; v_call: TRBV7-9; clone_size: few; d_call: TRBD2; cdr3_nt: TGTGCCAGCAGTGCGGGACTAGCGTACATCCAAGAGACCCAGTACTTC; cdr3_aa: CASSAGLAYIQETQYF
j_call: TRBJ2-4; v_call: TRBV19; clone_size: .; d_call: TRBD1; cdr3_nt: TGTGCCAGTAGTACTGGACAGGGGCCCCCAAAAAACATTCAGTACTTC; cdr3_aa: CASSTGQGPPKNIQYF
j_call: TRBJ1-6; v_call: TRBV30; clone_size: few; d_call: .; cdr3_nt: TGTGCCTGTAGGAGCCCTTCCTATAATTCACCCCTCCACTTT; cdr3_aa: CACRSPSYNSPLHF